This TCR beta chain was recovered during a study of CD8 T cells in Susac syndrome. Study-level information: Patients with Susac syndrome were therapy-naive, on corticosteroids, or on intravenous immunoglobulin alone at blood draw.

CD8+ and CD4+ T cells from blood underwent TCR beta sequencing. The authors negatively isolated CD8+ and CD4+ T cells and FACS-enriched TEMRA cells. Trimming took off 4 bases at V and 7 bases at J, with 17 bases between the two ends. Germline CDR1 SGHDT, CDR2 YYEEEE. This CDR3 is 15 amino acids long. cDNA came from approximately 0.5 to 1 ug RNA primed by random hexamers. The TCR beta CDR3 was amplified by immunoSEQ multiplex PCR across 54 Vbeta, 13 Jbeta. One entry per CDR3 protein results from TCRdb running MiXCR on the immunoSEQ multiplex PCR reads. The sample lists approximately 190,000 distinct CDR3 sequences; around 95% were seen once.

The J gene is TRBJ1-4, the V gene TRBV5-6; D ambiguous. The TCR originated in a human donor with Susac syndrome. The sequencing sample was made of CD4+ T cells from PBMCs. As DNA, the CDR3 is TGTGCCAGCAGCACTAAGGTTACCTTGGTTGAAAAACTGTTTTTT. It yields the protein CASSTKVTLVEKLFF.